This note documents a single T cell receptor (beta chain) sequence. Its antigen is undetermined. The read halts 3 residues ahead of the CDR3 end, with the missing end drawn from the germline J gene. The source of the sample is a study of T cells in women clearing cervical HPV infection. Across the whole study: Blood came at first lesion visit for cases, post-clearance for controls. Study-level results: Effector/memory and HPV-specific T cells were not isolated, and association timing is unknown.

Clones were read by immunoSEQ multiplex PCR, and TCRdb kept only the in-frame ones, dropping some. This sample's clone table lists 15,000 to 20,000 clones. The V end was cut by 1 base, the J end by 2 bases, with 8 bases between. The CDR3 length is 14 residues. CDR1 and CDR2 from the germline V gene are MDHEN and SYDVKM. The TCR originated in a woman between 18 and 70 years old with a cervical HPV16 infection that either progressed to CIN3+ or cleared (not recorded which). Sequencing was carried out using blood buffy coat. The chain carries TRBV28 and TRBJ1-2; unclear D gene. CDR3 DNA, as far as it was read: TGTGCCAGCAGTTTATTCGAGCCCAACTATGGC. Its translation is CASSLFEPNYG. The entire CDR3 sequence reads CASSLFEPNYGYTF.